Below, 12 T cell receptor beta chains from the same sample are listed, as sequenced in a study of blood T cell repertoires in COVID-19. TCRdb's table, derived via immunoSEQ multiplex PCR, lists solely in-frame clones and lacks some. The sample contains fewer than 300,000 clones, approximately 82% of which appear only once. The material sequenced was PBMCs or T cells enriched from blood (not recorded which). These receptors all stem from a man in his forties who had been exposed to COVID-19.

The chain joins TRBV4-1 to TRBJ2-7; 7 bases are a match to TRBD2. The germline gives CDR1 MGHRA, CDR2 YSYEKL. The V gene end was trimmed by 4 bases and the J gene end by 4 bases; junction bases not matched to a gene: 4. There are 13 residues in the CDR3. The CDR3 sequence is CASSRLGLYEQYF. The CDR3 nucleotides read TGCGCCAGCAGCCGTTTGGGACTATACGAGCAGTACTTC.

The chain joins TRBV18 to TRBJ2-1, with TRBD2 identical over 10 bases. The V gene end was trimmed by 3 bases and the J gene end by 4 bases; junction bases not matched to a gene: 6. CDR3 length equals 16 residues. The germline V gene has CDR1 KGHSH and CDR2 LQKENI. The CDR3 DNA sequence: TGTGCCAGCTCACCCAATTCGGGACTAGCGTACAATGAGCAGTTCTTC. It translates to CASSPNSGLAYNEQFF.

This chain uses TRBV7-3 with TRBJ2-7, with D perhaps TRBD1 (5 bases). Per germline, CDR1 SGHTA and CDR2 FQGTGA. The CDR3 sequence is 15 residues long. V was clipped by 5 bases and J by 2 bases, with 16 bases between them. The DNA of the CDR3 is TGTGCCAGCAGCCAACAGTCGGACAAAACCTACGAGCAGTACTTC. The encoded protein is CASSQQSDKTYEQYF.

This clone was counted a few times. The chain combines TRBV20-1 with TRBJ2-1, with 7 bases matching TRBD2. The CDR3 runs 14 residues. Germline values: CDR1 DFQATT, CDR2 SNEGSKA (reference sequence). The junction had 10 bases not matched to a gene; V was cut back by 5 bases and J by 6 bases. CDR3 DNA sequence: TGCAGTGCTCGTGAGGATGGGACTACCAATGAGCAGTTCTTC. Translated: CSAREDGTTNEQFF.

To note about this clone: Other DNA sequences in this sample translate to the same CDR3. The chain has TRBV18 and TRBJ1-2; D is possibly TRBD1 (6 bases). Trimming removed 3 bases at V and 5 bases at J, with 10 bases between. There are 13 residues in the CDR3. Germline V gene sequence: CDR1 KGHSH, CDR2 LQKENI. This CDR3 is CASSPDRSYGYTF. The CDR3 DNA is TGTGCCAGCTCACCTGACAGGTCATATGGCTACACCTTC. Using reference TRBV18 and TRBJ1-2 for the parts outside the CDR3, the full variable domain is NAGVMQNPRHLVRRRGQEARLRCSPMKGHSHVYWYRQLPEEGLKFMVYLQKENIIDESGMPKERFSAEFPKEGPSILRIQQVVRGDSAAYFCASSPDRSYGYTFGSGTRLTVV.

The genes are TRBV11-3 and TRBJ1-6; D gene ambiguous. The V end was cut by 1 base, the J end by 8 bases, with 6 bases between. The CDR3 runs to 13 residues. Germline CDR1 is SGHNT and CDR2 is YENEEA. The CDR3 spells CASSLVRDSPLHF. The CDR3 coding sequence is TGTGCCAGCAGCTTAGTCCGCGATTCACCCCTCCACTTT.

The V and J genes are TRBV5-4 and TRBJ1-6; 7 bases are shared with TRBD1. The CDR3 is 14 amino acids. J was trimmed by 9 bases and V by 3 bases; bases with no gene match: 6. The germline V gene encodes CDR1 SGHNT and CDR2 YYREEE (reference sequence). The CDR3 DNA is TGTGCCAGCAGCTCTCTGGACAGGACTTCACCCCTCCACTTT. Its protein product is CASSSLDRTSPLHF.

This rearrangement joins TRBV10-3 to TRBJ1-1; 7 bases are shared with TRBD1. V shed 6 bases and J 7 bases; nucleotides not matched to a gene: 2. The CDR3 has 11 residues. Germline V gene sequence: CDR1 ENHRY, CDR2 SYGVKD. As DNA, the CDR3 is TGTGCCATCAGGGGACAGAATGAAGCTTTCTTT. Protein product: CAIRGQNEAFF.

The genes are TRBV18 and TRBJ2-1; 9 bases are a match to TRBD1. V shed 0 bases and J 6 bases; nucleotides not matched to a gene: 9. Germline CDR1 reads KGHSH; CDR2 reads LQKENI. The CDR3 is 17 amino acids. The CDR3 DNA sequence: TGTGCCAGCTCACCACCGGGCCGGGACAGGGTTTCCAATGAGCAGTTCTTC. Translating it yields CASSPPGRDRVSNEQFF.

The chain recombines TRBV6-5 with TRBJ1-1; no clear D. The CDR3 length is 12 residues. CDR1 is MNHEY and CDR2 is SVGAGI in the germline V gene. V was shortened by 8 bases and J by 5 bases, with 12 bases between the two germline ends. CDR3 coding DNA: TGTGCCAGCGTTCGTACGGTTACTGAAGCTTTCTTT. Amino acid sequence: CASVRTVTEAFF.

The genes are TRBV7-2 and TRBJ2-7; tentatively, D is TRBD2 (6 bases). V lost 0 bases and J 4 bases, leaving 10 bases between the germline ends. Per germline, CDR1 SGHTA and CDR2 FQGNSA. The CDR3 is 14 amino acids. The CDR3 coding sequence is TGTGCCAGCAGCTTAGCAGCGGGCATGTACGAGCAGTACTTC. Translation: CASSLAAGMYEQYF. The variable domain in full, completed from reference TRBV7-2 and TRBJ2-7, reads GAGVSQSPSNKVTEKGKDVELRCDPISGHTALYWYRQSLGQGLEFLIYFQGNSAPDKSGLPSDRFSAERTGGSVSTLTIQRTQQEDSAVYLCASSLAAGMYEQYFGPGTRLTVT.

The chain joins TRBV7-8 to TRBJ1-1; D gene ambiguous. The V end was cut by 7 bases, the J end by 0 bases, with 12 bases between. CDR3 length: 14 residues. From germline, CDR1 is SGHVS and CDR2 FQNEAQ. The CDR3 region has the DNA TGTGCCAGCAACGGGTTGTCCATGAACACTGAAGCTTTCTTT. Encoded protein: CASNGLSMNTEAFF. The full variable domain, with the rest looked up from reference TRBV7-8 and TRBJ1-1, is GAGVSQSPRYKVAKRGQDVALRCDPISGHVSLFWYQQALGQGPEFLTYFQNEAQLDKSGLPSDRFFAERPEGSVSTLKIQRTQQEDSAVYLCASNGLSMNTEAFFGQGTRLTVV.